The T cell receptor (beta chain) under discussion was sequenced for a study of blood T cell repertoires in COVID-19. Patients of the Seattle cohort, enrolled during active infection, were followed longitudinally. The CDR3 totals 16 residues. Germline CDR1 and CDR2: MDHEN and SYDVKM. V gave up 6 bases and J gave up 6 bases; unmatched junction bases: 11. Authors' data handling: Estimation of nucleated cell counts was performed using reference gene primer amplification. Produced via immunoSEQ multiplex PCR; TCRdb's table is partial and in-frame only. That table supplies the V and J calls and clone size; D and trimming were determined from the DNA. The table shows more than 300,000 clones, with around 87% occurring only once.

The sample taken for sequencing was peripheral blood. The J gene is TRBJ1-6, the V gene TRBV28, with 7 bases that match TRBD1. The TCR comes from a young woman with COVID-19, enrolled during active disease. Here the CDR3 DNA reads TGTGCCAGCAGAACGCGAGGGACAGTACTTAATTCACCCCTCCACTTT. It yields the protein CASRTRGTVLNSPLHF.